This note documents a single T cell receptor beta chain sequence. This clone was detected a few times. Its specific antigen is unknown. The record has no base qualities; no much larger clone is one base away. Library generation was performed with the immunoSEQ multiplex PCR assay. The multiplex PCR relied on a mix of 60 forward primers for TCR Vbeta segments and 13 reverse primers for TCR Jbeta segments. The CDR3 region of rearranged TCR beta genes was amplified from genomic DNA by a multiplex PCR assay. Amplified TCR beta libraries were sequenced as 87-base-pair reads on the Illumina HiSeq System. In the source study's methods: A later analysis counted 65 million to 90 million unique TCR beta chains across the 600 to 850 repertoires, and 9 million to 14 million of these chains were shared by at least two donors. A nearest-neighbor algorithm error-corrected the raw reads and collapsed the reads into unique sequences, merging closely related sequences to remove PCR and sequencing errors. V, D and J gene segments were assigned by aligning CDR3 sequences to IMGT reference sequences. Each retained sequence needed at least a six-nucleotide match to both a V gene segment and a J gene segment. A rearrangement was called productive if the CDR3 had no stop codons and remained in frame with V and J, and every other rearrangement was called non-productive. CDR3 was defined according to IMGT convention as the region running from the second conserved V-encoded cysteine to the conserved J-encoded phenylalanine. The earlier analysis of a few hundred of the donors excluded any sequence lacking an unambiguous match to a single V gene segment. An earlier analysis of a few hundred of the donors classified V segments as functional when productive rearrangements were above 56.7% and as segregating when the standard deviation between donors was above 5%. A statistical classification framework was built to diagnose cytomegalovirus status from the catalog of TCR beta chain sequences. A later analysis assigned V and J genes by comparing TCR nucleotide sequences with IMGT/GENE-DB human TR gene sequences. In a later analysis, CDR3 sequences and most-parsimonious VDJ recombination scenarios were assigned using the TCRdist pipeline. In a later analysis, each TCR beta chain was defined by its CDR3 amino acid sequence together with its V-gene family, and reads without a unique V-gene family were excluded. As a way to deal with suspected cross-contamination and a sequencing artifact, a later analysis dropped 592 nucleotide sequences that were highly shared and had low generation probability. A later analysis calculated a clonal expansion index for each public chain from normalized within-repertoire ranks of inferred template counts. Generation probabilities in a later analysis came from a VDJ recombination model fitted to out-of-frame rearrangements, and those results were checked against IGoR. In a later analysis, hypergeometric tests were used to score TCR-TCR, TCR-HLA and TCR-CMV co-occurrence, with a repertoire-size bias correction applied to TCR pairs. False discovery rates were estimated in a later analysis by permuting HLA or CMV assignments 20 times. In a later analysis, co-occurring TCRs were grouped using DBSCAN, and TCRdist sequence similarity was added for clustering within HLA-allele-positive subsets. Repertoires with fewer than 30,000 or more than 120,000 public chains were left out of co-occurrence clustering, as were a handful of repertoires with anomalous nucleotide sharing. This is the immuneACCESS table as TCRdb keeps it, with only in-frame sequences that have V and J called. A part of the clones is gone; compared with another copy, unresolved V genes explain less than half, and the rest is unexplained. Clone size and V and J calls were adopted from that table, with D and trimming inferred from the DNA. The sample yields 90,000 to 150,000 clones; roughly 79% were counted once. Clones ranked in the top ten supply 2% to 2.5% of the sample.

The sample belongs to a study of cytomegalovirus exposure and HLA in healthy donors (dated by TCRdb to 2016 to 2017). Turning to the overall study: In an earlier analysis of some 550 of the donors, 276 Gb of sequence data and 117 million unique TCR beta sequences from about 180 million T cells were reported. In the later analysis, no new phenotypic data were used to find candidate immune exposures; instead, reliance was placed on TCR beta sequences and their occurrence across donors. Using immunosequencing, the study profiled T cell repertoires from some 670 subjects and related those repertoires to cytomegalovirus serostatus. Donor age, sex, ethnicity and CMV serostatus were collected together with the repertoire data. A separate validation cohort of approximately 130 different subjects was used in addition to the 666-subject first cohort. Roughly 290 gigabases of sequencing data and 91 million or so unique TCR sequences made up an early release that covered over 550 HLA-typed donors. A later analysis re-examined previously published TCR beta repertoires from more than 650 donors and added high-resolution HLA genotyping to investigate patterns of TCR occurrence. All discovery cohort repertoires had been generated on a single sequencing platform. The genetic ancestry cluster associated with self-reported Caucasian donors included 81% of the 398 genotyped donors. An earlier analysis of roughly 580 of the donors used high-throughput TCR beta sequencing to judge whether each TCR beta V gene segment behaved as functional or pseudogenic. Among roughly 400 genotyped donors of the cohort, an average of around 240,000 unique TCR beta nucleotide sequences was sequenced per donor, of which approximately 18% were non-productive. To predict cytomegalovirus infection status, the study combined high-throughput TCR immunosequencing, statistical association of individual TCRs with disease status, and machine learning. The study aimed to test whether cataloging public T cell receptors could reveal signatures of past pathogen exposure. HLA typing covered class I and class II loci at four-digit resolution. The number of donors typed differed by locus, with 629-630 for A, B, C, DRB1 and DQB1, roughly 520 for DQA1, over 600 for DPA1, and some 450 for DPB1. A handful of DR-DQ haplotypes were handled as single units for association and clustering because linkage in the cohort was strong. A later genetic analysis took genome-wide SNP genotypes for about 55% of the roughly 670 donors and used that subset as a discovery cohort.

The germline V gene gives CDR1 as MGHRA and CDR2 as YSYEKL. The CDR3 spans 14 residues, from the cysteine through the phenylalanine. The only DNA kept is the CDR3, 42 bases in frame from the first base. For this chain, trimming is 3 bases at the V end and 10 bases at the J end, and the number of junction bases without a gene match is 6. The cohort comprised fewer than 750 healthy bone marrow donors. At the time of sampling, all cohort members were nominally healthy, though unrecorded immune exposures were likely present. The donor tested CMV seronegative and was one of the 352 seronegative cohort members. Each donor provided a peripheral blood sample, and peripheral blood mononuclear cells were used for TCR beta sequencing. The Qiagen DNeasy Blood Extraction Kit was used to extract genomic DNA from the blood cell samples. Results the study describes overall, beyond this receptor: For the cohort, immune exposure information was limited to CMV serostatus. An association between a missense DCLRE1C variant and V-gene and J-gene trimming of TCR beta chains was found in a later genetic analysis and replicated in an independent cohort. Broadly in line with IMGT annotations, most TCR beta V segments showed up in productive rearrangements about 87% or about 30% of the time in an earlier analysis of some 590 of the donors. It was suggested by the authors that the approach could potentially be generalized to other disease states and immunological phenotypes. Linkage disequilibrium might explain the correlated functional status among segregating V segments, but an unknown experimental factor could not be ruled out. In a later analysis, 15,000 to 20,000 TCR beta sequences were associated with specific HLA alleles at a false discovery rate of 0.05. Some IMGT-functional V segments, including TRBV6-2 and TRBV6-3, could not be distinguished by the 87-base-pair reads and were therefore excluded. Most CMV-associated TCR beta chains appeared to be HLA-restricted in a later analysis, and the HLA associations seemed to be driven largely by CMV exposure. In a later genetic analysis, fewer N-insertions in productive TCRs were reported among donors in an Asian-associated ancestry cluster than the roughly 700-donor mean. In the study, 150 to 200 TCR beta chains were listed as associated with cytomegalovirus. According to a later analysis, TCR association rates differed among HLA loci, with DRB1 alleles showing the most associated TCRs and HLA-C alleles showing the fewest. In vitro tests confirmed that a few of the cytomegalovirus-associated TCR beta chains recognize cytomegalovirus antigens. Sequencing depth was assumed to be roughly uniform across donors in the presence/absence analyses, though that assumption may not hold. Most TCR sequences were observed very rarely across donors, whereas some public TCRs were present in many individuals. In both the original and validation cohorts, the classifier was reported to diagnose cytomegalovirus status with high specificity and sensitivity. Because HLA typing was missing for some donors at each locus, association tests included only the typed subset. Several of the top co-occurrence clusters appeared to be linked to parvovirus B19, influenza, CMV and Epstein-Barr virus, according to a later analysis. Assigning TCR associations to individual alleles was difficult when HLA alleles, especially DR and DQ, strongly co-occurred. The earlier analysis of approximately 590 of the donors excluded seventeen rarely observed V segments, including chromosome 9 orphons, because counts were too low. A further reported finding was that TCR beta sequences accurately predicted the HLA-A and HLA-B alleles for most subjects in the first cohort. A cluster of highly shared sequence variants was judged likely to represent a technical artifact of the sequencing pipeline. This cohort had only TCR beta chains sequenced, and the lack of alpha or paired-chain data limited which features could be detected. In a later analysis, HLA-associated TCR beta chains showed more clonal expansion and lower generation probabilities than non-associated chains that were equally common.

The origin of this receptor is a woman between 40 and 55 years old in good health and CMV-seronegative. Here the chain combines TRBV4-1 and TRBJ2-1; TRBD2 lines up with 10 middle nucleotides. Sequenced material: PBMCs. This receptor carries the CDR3 CASSQGELAGEQFF. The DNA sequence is TGCGCCAGCAGCCAGGGCGAACTAGCGGGGGAGCAGTTCTTC.